The 18 T cell receptor beta chains listed next were all sequenced from one sample in a study of blood T cell repertoires in COVID-19. The data were produced by immunoSEQ multiplex PCR, yet TCRdb's version contains in-frame clones alone and is incomplete. The sample contains approximately 260,000 clones, approximately 85% of which appear only once. The sequencing sample was made of peripheral blood. The receptors come from a woman in her 70s with acute or convalescent COVID-19.

The V and J genes are TRBV5-4 and TRBJ1-1; TRBD1 is a possible D gene (5 bases). In germline, CDR1 is SGHNT, CDR2 YYREEE (reference sequence). The CDR3 spans 13 residues. Deletions cut 3 bases from V and 3 bases from J, with 9 bases between. In nucleotides, the CDR3 is TGTGCCAGCAGCTCTGGGGGGTACACTGAAGCTTTCTTT. Its protein product is CASSSGGYTEAFF.

This clone was found once. The chain joins TRBV7-2 to TRBJ1-2; the D is unclear. V was pared by 2 bases and J by 0 bases, with 13 bases between. Per germline, CDR1 SGHTA and CDR2 FQGNSA. This CDR3 has 16 residues. This CDR3 reads CASSLWASLANYGYTF. The CDR3 DNA follows: TGTGCCAGCAGCTTATGGGCGTCGTTAGCTAACTATGGCTACACCTTC.

The chain carries TRBV10-3 and TRBJ1-1; tentative D call: TRBD1 (5 bases). Trimming removed 10 bases from V and 0 bases from J, with 12 bases in between. Germline values: CDR1 ENHRY, CDR2 SYGVKD. CDR3 length: 13 amino acids. CDR3 protein: CATRGGMNTEAFF. The CDR3 nucleotides read TGTGCCACCCGGGGGGGAATGAACACTGAAGCTTTCTTT.

Regarding this clone: The sample has other DNA sequences that encode this CDR3 too. The chain couples TRBV7-9 to TRBJ2-5, with a possible D match to TRBD1 (6 bases). CDR1 is SEHNR, CDR2 FQNEAQ, per germline (reference sequence). The V and J ends lost 0 bases and 5 bases respectively, with 10 bases between them. The CDR3 sequence is 14 residues long. DNA of the CDR3: TGTGCCAGCAGCTTAGCGGGGGCTGGGGAGACCCAGTACTTC. Amino acid sequence: CASSLAGAGETQYF.

The V and J genes are TRBV20-1 and TRBJ1-5, with D tentatively TRBD1 (5 bases). The CDR3 is 13 residues long. Looked up from germline, CDR1 is DFQATT and CDR2 is SNEGSKA (reference sequence). The V gene lost 3 bases and the J gene lost 7 bases, with 13 bases spanning the gap. The CDR3, as DNA: TGCAGTGCTAGTTTGGGGGGTGGGCAGCCCCAGCATTTT. This codes for CSASLGGGQPQHF.

The DNA of the CDR3 is TGCGCCAGCAGCTTGGTAGGGGCCGGATTCGGGGAGCAGTACTTC. It codes for CASSLVGAGFGEQYF. The V call is TRBV5-1, the J call TRBJ2-7, with D tentatively TRBD1 (5 bases). The germline V and J ends were trimmed by 0 bases and 7 bases, with 17 bases remaining between them. CDR3 size: 15 residues. CDR1 and CDR2 from the germline V gene are SGHRS and YFSETQ.

The V gene is TRBV5-1, the J gene TRBJ2-1, with D perhaps matching TRBD1 (5 bases). The CDR3 is 15 amino acids. Germline V gene data show CDR1 as SGHRS and CDR2 as YFSETQ. V was pared by 0 bases and J by 4 bases, with 11 bases between. CDR3 in DNA: TGCGCCAGCAGCTTGGACCCCTCAGGGTACAATGAGCAGTTCTTC. Its protein is CASSLDPSGYNEQFF.

The rearrangement links TRBV5-4 to TRBJ1-2; tentative D call: TRBD1 (5 bases). This CDR3 is built from 14 residues. The ends were cut back, 3 bases at V and 4 bases at J, with 13 bases in the middle. From germline, CDR1 is SGHNT and CDR2 YYREEE (reference sequence). The CDR3 DNA reads as TGTGCCAGCAGCTCTGGGTTAGGGGCCTATGGCTACACCTTC. It translates to CASSSGLGAYGYTF.

CDR3 residues: CASRPGSGGRTQYF. As DNA, the CDR3 is TGTGCAAGTCGCCCTGGTAGCGGGGGGCGGACCCAGTACTTC. The V call is TRBV12-2, the J call TRBJ2-5; TRBD2 is taken as the D call from the table, unchecked against the DNA. TRBV12-2 is deemed a pseudogene. The CDR3 totals 14 residues.

This clone was seen just once. This chain links TRBV7-2 with TRBJ1-6; possibly TRBD1 for D (5 bases). V was cut by 6 bases and J by 6 bases, with 21 bases left in between. The CDR3 consists of 17 residues. Germline V gene lookup returns CDR1 SGHTA and CDR2 FQGNSA. CDR3 loop: CASSWGQGASFNSPLHF. Here the CDR3 DNA reads TGTGCCAGCAGTTGGGGCCAAGGGGCGAGCTTTAATTCACCCCTCCACTTT. The full variable domain, its missing parts supplied by reference TRBV7-2 and TRBJ1-6, is GAGVSQSPSNKVTEKGKDVELRCDPISGHTALYWYRQSLGQGLEFLIYFQGNSAPDKSGLPSDRFSAERTGGSVSTLTIQRTQQEDSAVYLCASSWGQGASFNSPLHFGNGTRLTVT.

This clone is a singleton in its sample. The chain has TRBV3-1 (or the pseudogene TRBV3-2) and TRBJ1-6; 7 nucleotides line up with TRBD1. Germline V lookup: CDR1 LGHDT, CDR2 YNNKEL (reference sequence). The CDR3 length is 14 residues. The junction had 8 bases not matched to a gene; V was cut back by 6 bases and J by 9 bases. The CDR3 loop is CASSVQDRFSPLHF. Here the CDR3 DNA reads TGTGCCAGCAGTGTACAGGACAGGTTTTCACCCCTCCACTTT.

This chain links TRBV5-4 with TRBJ2-5, with 7 bases lining up with TRBD2. The J call may be wrong; the DNA end is better matched by TRBJ2-7. Germline V gene sequence: CDR1 SGHNT, CDR2 YYREEE (reference sequence). The CDR3 totals 14 residues. In DNA, the CDR3 is TGTGCCAGCAGCTTGGGGCGGGGGTCGTACGAGCAGTACTTC. Translation gives CASSLGRGSYEQYF.

V usage is TRBV5-1 and J usage is TRBJ1-1; a possible D gene is TRBD1 (6 bases). V was trimmed by 4 bases and J by 8 bases, leaving 21 bases between them. Germline V gene lookup returns CDR1 SGHRS and CDR2 YFSETQ. This CDR3 spans 15 amino acids. CDR3 bases: TGCGCCAGCAGCGCTACACCGGGGGGCCAGTCGGAAGCTTTCTTT. It is translated as CASSATPGGQSEAFF.

The rearrangement links TRBV15 to TRBJ2-4; D not certain. This CDR3 is 12 amino acids long. CDR1 and CDR2 (germline): LNHNV, YYDKDF (reference sequence). V lost 0 bases to trimming and J lost 6 bases, with 3 bases between them. In DNA, the CDR3 is TGTGCCACCAGCAGAGATCTAAACATTCAGTACTTC. This translates into CATSRDLNIQYF.

The V call is TRBV9, the J call TRBJ1-2, with TRBD1 identical over 9 bases. CDR1 and CDR2 (germline): SGDLS, YYNGEE. V shed 3 bases and J 5 bases; nucleotides not matched to a gene: 8. The CDR3 runs to 15 residues. CDR3 sequence reads: CASSGDRDWRYGYTF. The CDR3 DNA follows: TGTGCCAGCAGCGGGGACAGGGATTGGAGATATGGCTACACCTTC.

This clone has only a few counts. The genes are TRBV5-4 and TRBJ1-6; 8 bases agree with TRBD1. CDR3 length: 17 amino acids. V was clipped by 3 bases and J by 0 bases; unmatched bases: 5. Germline V gives CDR1 SGHNT, CDR2 YYREEE (reference sequence). The CDR3 DNA reads TGTGCCAGCAGCTCGGGACAGGAGAGCTCCTATAATTCACCCCTCCACTTT. Its protein is CASSSGQESSYNSPLHF.

The J gene is TRBJ1-6, the V gene TRBV6-5, with D maybe TRBD1 (6 bases). This CDR3 comprises 12 residues. V lost 9 bases and J 7 bases, leaving 10 bases between the germline ends. The germline gives CDR1 MNHEY, CDR2 SVGAGI. The CDR3 loop is CASRTANSPLHF. CDR3 in DNA: TGTGCCAGTCGGACAGCGAATTCACCCCTCCACTTT.

This chain uses TRBV5-5 with TRBJ1-5, with 9 bases that match TRBD1. Germline CDR1 SGHKS, CDR2 YYEKEE (reference sequence). CDR3 length: 16 residues. Losses at the gene ends were 5 bases for V and 4 bases for J; bases not matched to a gene: 10. The CDR3 protein is CASSLGNRGRNQPQHF. Written as DNA, the CDR3 is TGTGCCAGCAGTCTCGGGAACAGGGGGCGAAATCAGCCCCAGCATTTT.